The source of this TCR beta chain is a study of human T cells and chemical hapten exposure. The library tagged each cDNA molecule with unique molecular identifiers. MiXCR was run by TCRdb on the RACE reads, yielding one entry per CDR3 protein. The table shows about 120,000 distinct CDR3 sequences, with about 13% occurring only once. As for time point: pre-sensitization, week 0. Regarding treatment: therapeutic diphenylcyclopropenone sensitization with weekly scalp DPC. The sequence derives from a woman under 30 with alopecia areata. Some clones in this sample may be carry-over from other donors' samples. Source: whole blood, taken in connection with sensitization to the hapten diphenylcyclopropenone (DPC).

The DNA for the CDR3 is TGCGCCAGCAGCTCCCGAGGTGGGGGGATCTATGGCTACACCTTC. Residues: CASSSRGGGIYGYTF. This chain uses TRBV5-1 with TRBJ1-2, with D possibly being TRBD1 (5 bases). CDR3 length: 15 amino acids. V was trimmed by 3 bases and J by 4 bases, leaving 16 bases between them. CDR1 and CDR2 (germline): SGHRS, YFSETQ.